This TCR beta chain was captured by sequencing in a study of early T cells in non-severe SARS-CoV-2 infection. Study as a whole: The study sequenced bulk RNA from unsorted whole blood, with chains unpaired.

Whole-study results and caveats: VDJdb matches were skewed toward anti-spike CD8 T cell responses.

Unique molecular identifier tags were affixed to discrete cDNA molecules. MiXCR was run by TCRdb on the 5' RACE reads, yielding one entry per CDR3 protein. The sample yields 55,000 to 70,000 distinct CDR3 sequences, over 9% seen once. CDR1 is DFQATT and CDR2 is SNEGSKA in the germline V gene (reference sequence). The CDR3 contains 13 residues. The ends were cut back, 0 bases at V and 5 bases at J, with 8 bases in the middle. In the case of this clonotype: Its target is unknown.

The origin of this receptor is an adult who was a healthcare worker with PCR-confirmed SARS-CoV-2 infection or an uninfected control (not recorded which). The specimen sequenced was whole blood. V is TRBV20-1 and J is TRBJ2-1, with D maybe TRBD1 (6 bases). CDR3 residues: CSARDAGDNEQFF. For the CDR3, the DNA is TGCAGTGCTAGAGATGCAGGGGACAATGAGCAGTTCTTC.